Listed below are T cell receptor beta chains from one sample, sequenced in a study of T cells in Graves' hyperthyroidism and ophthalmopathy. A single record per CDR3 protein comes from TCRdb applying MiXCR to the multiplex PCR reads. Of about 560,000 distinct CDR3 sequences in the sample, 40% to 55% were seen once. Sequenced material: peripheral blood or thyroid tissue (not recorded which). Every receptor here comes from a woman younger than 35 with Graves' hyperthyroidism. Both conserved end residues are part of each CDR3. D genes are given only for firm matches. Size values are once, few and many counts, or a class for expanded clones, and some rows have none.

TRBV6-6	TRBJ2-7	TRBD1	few	TGTGCCAGCAGCCGTTCATCCGGGACAGGGTACTACGAGCAGTACTTC	CASSRSSGTGYYEQYF
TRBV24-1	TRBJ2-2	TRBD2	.	TGTGCCACCAGTGCAGGCGGGAGGTACGGCACCGGGGAGCTGTTTTTT	CATSAGGRYGTGELFF
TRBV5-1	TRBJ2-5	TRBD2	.	TGTGCCGCTGGACTAGTGGGATTCCAAGAGACCCAGTACTTC	CAAGLVGFQETQYF
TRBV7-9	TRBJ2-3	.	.	TGTGCCAGCAGGGTCAGGGATTCGCAGTATTTT	CASRVRDSQYF
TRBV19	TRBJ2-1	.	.	TGTGCCAGTAGTGACACCGGGAATGAGCAGTTCTTC	CASSDTGNEQFF
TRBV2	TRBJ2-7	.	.	TGTGCCAGCACGGGCGGGCAAACCTACGAGGCGTACTTC	CASTGGQTYEAYF
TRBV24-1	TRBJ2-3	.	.	TGTGCCACCAGTGTCCTCCGGGGAGATACGCAGTATTTT	CATSVLRGDTQYF
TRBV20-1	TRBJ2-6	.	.	TGCAGTGCTAGGAGAGCAGGGAACCCCTCTGGGGCCAACGTCCTGACTTTC	CSARRAGNPSGANVLTF
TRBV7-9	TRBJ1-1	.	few	TGTGCCAGCAGCCGGGGGGGGGGATCGGCTGAAGCTTTCTTT	CASSRGGGSAEAFF
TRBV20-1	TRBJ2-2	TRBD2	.	TGCAGTGCTATCAGCGGGAGTGTGACCGGGGAGCTGTTTTTT	CSAISGSVTGELFF
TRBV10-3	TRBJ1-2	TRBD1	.	TGTGCCATCAGTGTTACGGCCGGACAGGGAGTGGGCTACACCTTC	CAISVTAGQGVGYTF
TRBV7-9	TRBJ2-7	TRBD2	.	TGTGCCAGCATCCCCAGCCGGCTAGCGGGAACCTACGAGCAGTACTTC	CASIPSRLAGTYEQYF
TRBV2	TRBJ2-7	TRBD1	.	TGTGCCAGTTGGGACAGGAACTACGAGCAGTACTTC	CASWDRNYEQYF
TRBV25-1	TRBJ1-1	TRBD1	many	TGTGCCAGCAGTGACCCTCGAGGAGGGGGCTACACTGAAGCTTTCTTT	CASSDPRGGGYTEAFF
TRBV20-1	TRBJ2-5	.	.	TGCAGTGCTAGACACGACTACGTGGGAGAGACCCAGTACTTC	CSARHDYVGETQYF
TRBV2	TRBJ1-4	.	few	TGTGCCAGCAGTTACTTGGGGCGGGAGGGTGAAAAACTGTTTTTT	CASSYLGREGEKLFF
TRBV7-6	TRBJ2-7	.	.	TGTGCCAGCGCGACACAGGATTACGAGCAGTACTTC	CASATQDYEQYF
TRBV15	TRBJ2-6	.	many	TGTGCCACCAGCAGAGATTGGTCTGGACAGATAGTCTCTGGGGCCAACGTCCTGACTTTC	CATSRDWSGQIVSGANVLTF
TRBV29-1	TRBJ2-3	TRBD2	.	TGCAGCGTTGACCCTTTGGGACTAGCGACAGATACGCAGTATTTT	CSVDPLGLATDTQYF
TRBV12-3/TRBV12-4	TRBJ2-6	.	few	TGTGCCAGCAGTTTCGAGGCACGGGGCTCTGGGGCCAACGTCCTGACTTTC	CASSFEARGSGANVLTF
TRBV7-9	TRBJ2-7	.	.	TGTGCCGGCAGCTTAGTCCCCTCAGACAGCGAGCAGTACTTC	CAGSLVPSDSEQYF
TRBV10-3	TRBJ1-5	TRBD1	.	TGTGCCATCAGTGAGGACAGGGGACGGCAGCCCCAGCATTTT	CAISEDRGRQPQHF
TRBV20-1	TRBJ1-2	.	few	TGCAGTGCTCGACGGTCGGACAACTATGGCTACACCTTC	CSARRSDNYGYTF
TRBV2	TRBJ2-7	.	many	TGTGCCAGCAGTGAAATGGTCCTCTACGAGCAGTACTTC	CASSEMVLYEQYF
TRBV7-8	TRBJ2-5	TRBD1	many	TGTGCCAGCAGTAGGGGACAGCAAGAGACCCAGTACTTC	CASSRGQQETQYF
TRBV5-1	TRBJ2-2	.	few	TGCGCCAGCAGTATGTGGGGAGACGCGAACACCGGGGAGCTGTTTTTT	CASSMWGDANTGELFF
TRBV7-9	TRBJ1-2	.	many	TGTGCCAGCAGCCCATCGGTGCCAAATCAGGGTGGCTACACCTTC	CASSPSVPNQGGYTF
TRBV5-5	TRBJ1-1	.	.	TGTGCCAGCAGCTTGGTGAGGGGGAACACTGAAGCTTTCTTT	CASSLVRGNTEAFF
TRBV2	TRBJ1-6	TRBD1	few	TGTGCCAGCAGTGGAGAACAGGGGGGATCCCCCCTCCACTTT	CASSGEQGGSPLHF
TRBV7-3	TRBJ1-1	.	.	.	CASSVGQGSTEAFF
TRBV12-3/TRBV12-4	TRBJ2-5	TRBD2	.	TGTGCCAGCAGTTTAGTAGGGAGGGCCCAAGAGACCCAGTACTTC	CASSLVGRAQETQYF
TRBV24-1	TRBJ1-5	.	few	TGTGCCAGCCGAACGTCCATAAACAATCAGCCCCAGCATTTT	CASRTSINNQPQHF
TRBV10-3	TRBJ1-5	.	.	TGTGCCAGCAGTTTAGAACAGAACAATCAGCCCCAGCATTTT	CASSLEQNNQPQHF
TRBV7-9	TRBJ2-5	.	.	TGTGCCAGCAGCCCTGACAGGGGAGGGATAGAGACCCAGTACTTC	CASSPDRGGIETQYF
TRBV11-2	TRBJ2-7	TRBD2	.	TGTGCCAGCAGCTGGGGGACTAGCGTGGGATACGAGCAGTACTTC	CASSWGTSVGYEQYF
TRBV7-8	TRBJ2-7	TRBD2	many	TGTGCCAGCAGCTTACTAGCGGGAGTTGACGGGCAGTACTTC	CASSLLAGVDGQYF
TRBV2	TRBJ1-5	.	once	TGTGCCAGCAGTTATCAGGGTTGGGGCAATCAGCCCCAGCATTTT	CASSYQGWGNQPQHF
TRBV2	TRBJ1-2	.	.	TGTGCCAGCAGTGAGAGGAAAGGGTCGTCGAACTATGGCTACACCTTC	CASSERKGSSNYGYTF
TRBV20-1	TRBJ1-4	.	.	TGCAGTGCCACTAGTTCCCTTGAGGCAACTAATGAAAAACTGTTTTTT	CSATSSLEATNEKLFF
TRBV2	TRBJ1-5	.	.	TGTGCCAGCAAGGACGGGGGCGGTCAGCCCCAGCATTTT	CASKDGGGQPQHF
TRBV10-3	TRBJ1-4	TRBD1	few	TGTGCCATCAGTGAGTCCCGGACAGGGGCAACTAATGAAAAACTGTTTTTT	CAISESRTGATNEKLFF
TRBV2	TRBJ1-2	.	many	TGTGCCAGCAGGGAAGATAAGGGGTGGTTCGGTTCGGACTATGGCTACACCTTC	CASREDKGWFGSDYGYTF
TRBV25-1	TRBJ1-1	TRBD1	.	TGTGCCAGCATTAGGACAGGGGACGGCACTGAAGCTTTCTTT	CASIRTGDGTEAFF
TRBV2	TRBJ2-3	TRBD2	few	TGTGCCAGCAGTCGGACTAGCGGGAGTGCAGATACGCAGTATTTT	CASSRTSGSADTQYF
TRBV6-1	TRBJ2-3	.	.	TGTGCCAGCAGTCGGCCCGGGACTAGCACAGATACGCAGTATTTT	CASSRPGTSTDTQYF
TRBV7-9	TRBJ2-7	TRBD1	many	TGTGCCAGCAGCTCCCAGGGGGTCGGGTACGAGCAGTACTTC	CASSSQGVGYEQYF
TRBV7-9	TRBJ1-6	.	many	TGTGCCAGCAGCTTCCTGGATAATTCACCCCTCCACTTT	CASSFLDNSPLHF
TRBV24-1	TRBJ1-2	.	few	TGTGCCACCAGTGACCAGGGGAGCTATGGCTACACCTTC	CATSDQGSYGYTF
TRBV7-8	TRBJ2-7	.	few	TGTGCCAGCAGCTTAGAGGGTATCCAGACCTACGAGCAGTACTTC	CASSLEGIQTYEQYF
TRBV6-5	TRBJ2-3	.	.	TGTGCCAGCAGTCAGGGAGAGTTGACAGATACGCAGTATTTT	CASSQGELTDTQYF
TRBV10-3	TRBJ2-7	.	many	TGTGCCATCAGTGCTTCGCGGAACTACGAGCAGTACTTC	CAISASRNYEQYF
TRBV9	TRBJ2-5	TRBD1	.	TGTGCCAGCAGCCCCCCCAGGGGGTCGCAAGAGACCCAGTACTTC	CASSPPRGSQETQYF
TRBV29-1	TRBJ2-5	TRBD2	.	TGCAGCGTTGGAGGTGAGGCTAGCGGGAGGGAAGAGACCCAGTACTTC	CSVGGEASGREETQYF
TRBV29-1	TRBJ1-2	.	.	TGCAGCGCAGACGGGGGGGACTATGGCTACACCTTC	CSADGGDYGYTF
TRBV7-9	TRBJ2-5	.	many	TGTGCCAGCAGCGCCCCCCCCAGCCTTGAGACCCAGTACTTC	CASSAPPSLETQYF
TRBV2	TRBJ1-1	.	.	TGTGCCAGCAGATTAGGGAGGACTGAAGCTTTCTTT	CASRLGRTEAFF
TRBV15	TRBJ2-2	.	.	TGTGCCACCAGCAGCCACCGGGGGAAGGTGGACACCGGGGAGCTGTTTTTT	CATSSHRGKVDTGELFF